Reported below is one T cell receptor (beta chain). This clone was seen only once. Its recognized antigen is unknown. No clone much larger than this one lies a single base away; base qualities are absent. The entry originates in a study of cytomegalovirus exposure and HLA in healthy donors (dated 2017 in TCRdb). Study-level background: According to a later analysis, the approximately 120 validation repertoires were produced on the same platform as the roughly 600 repertoires of the first cohort. The study was designed to test whether signatures of past pathogen exposure could be identified by cataloging public T cell receptors. The study combined high-throughput TCR immunosequencing, statistical association of individual TCRs with disease status, and machine learning to predict cytomegalovirus infection status. Besides the first cohort of roughly 660 subjects, a separate validation cohort made up of over a hundred different subjects was used. What the study reported, not specific to this receptor: The authors suggested that the approach could potentially be extended to other disease states and immunological phenotypes. Three of the identified cytomegalovirus-associated TCR beta chains were confirmed in vitro to be specific for cytomegalovirus antigens. Most TCR sequences were observed very rarely across donors, whereas some public TCRs were present in many individuals. The study listed approximately 150 TCR beta chains as associated with cytomegalovirus. Cytomegalovirus status was reported to be diagnosed by the classifier with high specificity and sensitivity in both the original and validation cohorts. A later analysis lacked HLA typing for the validation cohort, so it scored co-occurrence in that cohort across all 110 or so repertoires. A later analysis found that TCRs clustered in the first cohort also tended to co-occur in the roughly 120 validation repertoires, with approximately 94% of cluster scores above 0.

Based on the germline V gene, the CDR1 and CDR2 sequences are SGHRS and YFSETQ. The CDR3 holds 16 amino acids from the cysteine to the phenylalanine. This entry keeps only the CDR3 DNA: 48 bases, framed from base 1. Between the V and J ends, shortened by 7 bases and 2 bases respectively, the junction contains 19 bases. The protocol used for the library was the immunoSEQ multiplex PCR assay. Per the source publication's procedure: A statistical classification framework was developed to diagnose cytomegalovirus status using the catalog of TCR beta chain sequences. Held by TCRdb, this immuneACCESS table contains in-frame sequences only and omits some clones. Under half of the omission traces to an unresolved V gene where checked; the cause of the rest is unknown. The V and J calls and clone size are taken from that table; D and trimming were inferred from the DNA. The sample has about 130,000 clones on record, approximately 94% of them singletons. The ten largest clones add up to approximately 1.2% of the sample.

Donors formed part of the validation cohort, which comprised approximately 130 subjects and was distinct from the first cohort of 550 to 850 subjects. This sequence originates from a woman between 18 and 30 years old in good health and CMV-seronegative. Sequencing was performed on PBMCs. The chain was built from TRBV5-1 and TRBJ2-1, with the D gene not confidently named. The bases read TGCGCCAGCGTAAACCTGGCAGATAACACCTACAATGAGCAGTTCTTC. The translation is CASVNLADNTYNEQFF.